This T cell receptor (beta chain) was recovered during a study of shared clonotypes between healthy human individuals. Study-wide background: CD8 memory received one plate per donor, CD8 naive two, CD4 memory three and CD4 naive three. Study-wide results and limits: Limited genetic and exposure-history diversity came from having few donors.

The donors, healthy adults who were HIV-negative, had experienced no recent acute infections or vaccinations. Division of CD4+ cells produced a CD45RA+ naive subset and a CD45RA-negative memory subset. The data were produced by immunoSEQ multiplex PCR, yet TCRdb's version contains in-frame clones alone and is incomplete. The sample contains millions of clones, 90% to 95% of which appear only once. Points on this clone: Its antigen is unidentified. Distinct nucleotide sequences in the sample also encode this CDR3.

The CDR3 is 15 amino acids. V shed 5 bases and J shed 0 bases, with 11 bases lying between them. From germline, CDR1 is LNHDA and CDR2 SQIVND (reference sequence). This chain links TRBV19 with TRBJ1-5; D is undetermined. The source of this sequence is a man aged 18 to 35 in good health. Material: naive CD4+ T cells sorted from blood. As to subset: CD45RA+ positively selected. DNA for the CDR3: TGTGCCAGTAGTGCCGGACCCTTTAGCAATCAGCCCCAGCATTTT. Translation: CASSAGPFSNQPQHF.